One and the same sample provided the 21 T cell receptor beta chains below, sequenced in a study of cytomegalovirus exposure and HLA in healthy donors. Primers included in the PCR were 60 Vbeta and 13 Jbeta primers. The repertoire was sequenced with immunoSEQ multiplex PCR; TCRdb's copy has only in-frame clones and lacks some. The sample includes over 55,000 clones, 60% to 70% of them seen just once. Sequencing was performed on PBMCs. The receptor set was obtained from a man aged 40-49 years in good health and CMV-seropositive.

The chain carries TRBV18 and TRBJ1-5; D is unclear. Germline V gives CDR1 KGHSH, CDR2 LQKENI. CDR3 length: 15 residues. With 4 bases removed from V and 2 bases from J, the gap between germline ends came to 12 bases. The DNA of the CDR3 is TGTGCCAGCTCACTTAGGCGAGAGGGCAATCAGCCCCAGCATTTT. This translates into CASSLRREGNQPQHF.

The chain carries TRBV2 and TRBJ1-2, with 9 bases lining up with TRBD1. V lost 5 bases and J lost 0; bases outside the gene matches: 13. This CDR3 comprises 18 residues. Germline V gene lookup returns CDR1 SNHLY and CDR2 FYNNEI. The CDR3 loop is CASSFDRGFGRANYGYTF. CDR3 nucleotides: TGTGCCAGCAGTTTCGACAGGGGGTTCGGTAGAGCTAACTATGGCTACACCTTC. Complete variable domain (other parts from reference TRBV2 and TRBJ1-2): EPEVTQTPSHQVTQMGQEVILRCVPISNHLYFYWYRQILGQKVEFLVSFYNNEISEKSEIFDDQFSVERPDGSNFTLKIRSTKLEDSAMYFCASSFDRGFGRANYGYTFGSGTRLTVV.

This clone was seen only a few times. The chain is built from TRBV6-5 and TRBJ1-1; D call uncertain. CDR3 length: 13 amino acids. Per germline, CDR1 MNHEY and CDR2 SVGAGI. V lost 0 bases to trimming and J lost 3 bases, with 5 bases between them. CDR3 sequence reads: CASSYSRDTEAFF. The CDR3 DNA is TGTGCCAGCAGTTACTCGCGAGACACTGAAGCTTTCTTT.

This clone was picked up a small number of times. The V call is TRBV6-5, the J call TRBJ1-1, with D unclear. Looked up from germline, CDR1 is MNHEY and CDR2 is SVGAGI. The CDR3 extends over 14 amino acids. Trimming removed 7 bases from V and 0 bases from J, with 12 bases in between. This CDR3 is CASTPREVNTEAFF. CDR3 bases: TGTGCCAGCACACCCAGAGAGGTGAACACTGAAGCTTTCTTT.

V is TRBV9 and J is TRBJ1-1; the D is unclear. V was shortened by 0 bases and J by 3 bases, with 18 bases between the two germline ends. Germline V CDR1 and CDR2: SGDLS, YYNGEE. The CDR3 length is 17 residues. CDR3 in amino acids: CASSVVASLREDTEAFF. DNA for the CDR3: TGTGCCAGCAGCGTAGTGGCCTCCTTGCGTGAGGACACTGAAGCTTTCTTT.

V and J are TRBV6-1 and TRBJ1-6, with D maybe TRBD1 (5 bases). Between the trimmed V and J ends, which lost 6 bases and 7 bases, there was a span of 19 bases. This CDR3 has 16 amino acids. The germline V gene encodes CDR1 MNHNS and CDR2 SASEGT. CDR3 nucleotide sequence: TGTGCCAGCAGGGAAACCGGGACTACCAGAAATTCACCCCTCCACTTT. It codes for CASRETGTTRNSPLHF.

The chain couples TRBV11-1 to TRBJ2-1; the D is unclear. Germline CDR1 reads SGHAT; CDR2 reads FQDESV (reference sequence). V was pared by 0 bases and J by 10 bases, with 16 bases between. The CDR3 runs to 15 residues. This CDR3 reads CASSLAVVVTGEQFF. The CDR3 DNA reads TGTGCCAGCAGCTTAGCTGTGGTGGTTACCGGGGAGCAGTTCTTC. Full variable domain (rest looked up from reference TRBV11-1 and TRBJ2-1): EAEVAQSPRYKITEKSQAVAFWCDPISGHATLYWYRQILGQGPELLVQFQDESVVDDSQLPKDRFSAERLKGVDSTLKIQPAELGDSAMYLCASSLAVVVTGEQFFGPGTRLTVL.

The rearrangement links TRBV4-1 to TRBJ1-1, with no clear D. Germline V lookup: CDR1 MGHRA, CDR2 YSYEKL. Trimming took off 0 bases at V and 1 base at J, with 9 bases between the two ends. The CDR3 spans 15 residues. The CDR3 DNA reads TGCGCCAGCAGCCAAGACGGGAGCAGGAACACTGAAGCTTTCTTT. This codes for CASSQDGSRNTEAFF.

This clone appeared a few times. The chain joins TRBV7-9 to TRBJ1-4, with 7 bases fitting TRBD1. Germline assignment: CDR1 SEHNR and CDR2 FQNEAQ (reference sequence). Trimming removed 4 bases from V and 8 bases from J; junction bases left unmatched: 4. This CDR3 has 13 amino acids. CDR3 DNA: TGTGCCAGCAGCTCCGAACAGGGGGAAAAACTGTTTTTT. It yields the protein CASSSEQGEKLFF.

This chain's CDR3 is CASSRAGEGETQYF. CDR3 coding DNA: TGTGCCAGCAGCCGGGCAGGGGAGGGAGAGACCCAGTACTTC. The gene calls are TRBV5-6 and TRBJ2-5; D is possibly TRBD2 (7 bases). Germline values: CDR1 SGHDT, CDR2 YYEEEE. CDR3 size: 14 residues. Deletions cut 4 bases from V and 4 bases from J, with 14 bases between.

This clone came up a few times. The V call is TRBV28, the J call TRBJ1-1; D remains ambiguous. The ends were cut back, 2 bases at V and 7 bases at J, with 14 bases in the middle. Germline V gene lookup returns CDR1 MDHEN and CDR2 SYDVKM. This CDR3 region has 14 residues. The DNA for the CDR3 is TGTGCCAGCAGTTTACCCTCTAACCAACGTGAAGCTTTCTTT. Protein product: CASSLPSNQREAFF.

CDR3: CASSEAGQQNQPQHF. DNA for the CDR3: TGTGCCAGCAGTGAAGCCGGACAGCAAAATCAGCCCCAGCATTTT. The V call is TRBV6-1, the J call TRBJ1-5, with D possibly being TRBD1 (6 bases). Per germline, CDR1 MNHNS and CDR2 SASEGT. The V and J ends lost 0 bases and 4 bases respectively, with 10 bases between them. The CDR3 sequence is 15 residues long.

The chain links TRBV6-1 to TRBJ2-3; 13 bases match TRBD2. The CDR3 length is 15 residues. The V segment lost 8 bases and the J segment 3 bases; nucleotides outside the gene matches: 5. Germline V gene lookup returns CDR1 MNHNS and CDR2 SASEGT. The CDR3: CASALGLAGTDTQYF. In DNA, the CDR3 is TGTGCCAGCGCTCTGGGACTAGCGGGAACAGATACGCAGTATTTT.

This clone was counted between two and nine times. The chain carries TRBV11-2 and TRBJ2-1; possibly TRBD2 for D (7 bases). The V end was cut by 5 bases, the J end by 2 bases, with 19 bases between. The CDR3 spans 17 residues. The germline CDR1 and CDR2 sequences are SGHAT and FQNNGV. CDR3 bases: TGTGCCAGCAGCCCAAGGGGGGGGCGGGCAGCCTACAATGAGCAGTTCTTC. As protein: CASSPRGGRAAYNEQFF.

This chain's CDR3 is CASSQRGGETSRGTGELFF. In nucleotides, the CDR3 is TGCGCCAGCAGCCAGAGGGGCGGGGAAACCTCCCGAGGCACCGGGGAGCTGTTTTTT. The chain carries TRBV4-3 and TRBJ2-2; D might be TRBD2 (6 bases). V gave up 3 bases and J gave up 4 bases, with 24 bases separating them. The CDR3 is 19 residues long. Germline lookup yields CDR1 LGHNA and CDR2 YSLEER.

This clone has a single count. The chain couples TRBV6-1 to TRBJ1-3; D gene uncertain. The ends were cut back, 7 bases at V and 0 bases at J, with 4 bases in the middle. The CDR3 totals 12 residues. Germline CDR1 and CDR2: MNHNS and SASEGT. CDR3 bases: TGTGCCAGCACCAGCTCTGGAAACACCATATATTTT. Protein product: CASTSSGNTIYF.

The V gene is TRBV2, the J gene TRBJ1-2; 9 bases match TRBD1. Per germline, CDR1 SNHLY and CDR2 FYNNEI. CDR3 length equals 14 residues. V lost 6 bases and J lost 2; bases outside the gene matches: 4. This CDR3 reads CASSADRGNYGYTF. The CDR3 nucleotides are TGTGCCAGCAGCGCTGACAGGGGGAACTATGGCTACACCTTC.

In regard to this clone: At one end the junction does not follow the germline gene, possibly because of a read error. The V gene is TRBV7-7, the J gene TRBJ2-2; D may be TRBD1 (6 bases). The CDR3 extends over 14 amino acids. The germline V gene encodes CDR1 SSHAT and CDR2 FNYEAQ (reference sequence). This CDR3 reads CASSLLTGSGELFF. The CDR3 bases are TGTGCTAGCAGCTTGCTTACAGGGTCCGGGGAGCTGTTTTTT.

The chain joins TRBV4-1 to TRBJ2-2, with 7 bases identical to TRBD1. V shed 1 base and J 5 bases; nucleotides not matched to a gene: 7. The germline V gene has CDR1 MGHRA and CDR2 YSYEKL. This CDR3 spans 16 amino acids. In nucleotides, the CDR3 is TGCGCCAGCAGCCAAGTCCCAGGGGGTCGGACCGGGGAGCTGTTTTTT. Protein: CASSQVPGGRTGELFF.

This clone was counted a single time. J is TRBJ1-6 and V is TRBV14, with no clear D. The CDR3 length is 17 residues. V shed 1 base and J shed 0 bases, with 10 bases lying between them. Germline V lookup: CDR1 SGHDN, CDR2 FVKESK. This CDR3 is CASSQARESSYNSPLHF. The CDR3 DNA follows: TGTGCCAGCAGCCAAGCGAGGGAGAGCTCCTATAATTCACCCCTCCACTTT.

The V gene is TRBV9, the J gene TRBJ1-2; tentatively, D is TRBD1 (5 bases). Germline V gene data show CDR1 as SGDLS and CDR2 as YYNGEE. The V end was cut by 0 bases, the J end by 3 bases, with 9 bases between. The CDR3 runs to 14 residues. CDR3 nucleotides: TGTGCCAGCAGCGTAGGTTCAGGGTACTATGGCTACACCTTC. Its protein product is CASSVGSGYYGYTF.